This is a list of T cell receptor beta chains from one sample in a study of control samples from healthy donors and cancer patients. TCRdb keeps only in-frame clones here, not all; method: immunoSEQ multiplex PCR. Of roughly 220,000 clones in the sample, 85% to 95% were seen once. Specimen: blood. These receptors all come from a man aged 45 to 65 in good health. CDR3s include the opening cysteine and the closing phenylalanine or tryptophan. A D gene is named only where the DNA matches it firmly. For some rows the clone size is stated as once, few or many, or as a class when expanded; others skip it.

NA TRBJ1-2 TRBD1 14 TRBV19 TGTGCCAGTAGTCAGGACAGGTACGTCCATGGCTACACCTTC CASSQDRYVHGYTF
once TRBJ1-4 NA 17 TRBV30 TGTGCCTGGAGTGTGGGGCACAGGGAGTGGGATAGTGAAAAACTGTTTTTT CAWSVGHREWDSEKLFF
NA TRBJ2-2 NA 14 TRBV13 TGTGCCAGCAGCTTCCGGGGGGCTGTCGGGGAGCTGTTTTTT CASSFRGAVGELFF
NA TRBJ2-7 TRBD1 13 TRBV5-6 TGTGCCAGCAGCTGGGACAGGGCATACGAGCAGTACTTC CASSWDRAYEQYF
NA TRBJ2-7 NA 14 TRBV29-1 TGCAGCGTCGGATGGGGGGCCCTAGGGGGCGAGCAGTACTTC CSVGWGALGGEQYF
NA TRBJ1-2 NA 13 TRBV28 TGTGCCAGCGTCCATGGGGGGGCACATGGCTACACCTTC CASVHGGAHGYTF
NA TRBJ1-5 NA 13 TRBV7-9 TGTGCCAGCAGCTTAGGAGGAGATCAGCCCCAGCATTTT CASSLGGDQPQHF
NA TRBJ1-1 TRBD1 15 TRBV15 TGTGCCACCAGCAGAGGACAGGGCTGGGACACTGAAGCTTTCTTT CATSRGQGWDTEAFF
NA TRBJ2-1 NA 16 TRBV5-4 TGTGCCAGCAGGCAGGCCCAGGCCGGCTCCTACAATGAGCAGTTCTTC CASRQAQAGSYNEQFF
NA TRBJ1-1 NA 12 TRBV28 TGTGCCAGCAGTTTATCGTACACTGAAGCTTTCTTT CASSLSYTEAFF
NA TRBJ1-1 NA 13 TRBV12-3/TRBV12-4 TGTGCCAGCAGCTCTGGGCAGAACACTGAAGCTTTCTTT CASSSGQNTEAFF
once TRBJ2-7 TRBD1 14 TRBV7-2 TGTGCCAGCAGCTTCCCAGGGGGCAGGTACGAGCAGTACTTC CASSFPGGRYEQYF
NA TRBJ2-2 NA 13 TRBV24-1 TGTGCCACCAGTTCCAGGGACGCCGGGGAGCTGTTTTTT CATSSRDAGELFF
NA TRBJ2-2 NA 16 TRBV19 TGTGCCAGTAGTATTTTGGGCGTGCGAAACACCGGGGAGCTGTTTTTT CASSILGVRNTGELFF
few TRBJ2-7 NA 12 TRBV5-4 TGTGCCAGCAGTTCCGACGCCTACGAGCAGTACTTC CASSSDAYEQYF
NA TRBJ1-2 NA 14 TRBV3-1/TRBV3-2 TGTGCCAGCAGCCCGCCGCTGGGGAACTATGGCTACACCTTC CASSPPLGNYGYTF
NA TRBJ2-5 TRBD2 14 TRBV30 TGTGCCACACCCCGGCGGAGCGGGGAAGAGACCCAGTACTTC CATPRRSGEETQYF
NA TRBJ1-1 TRBD1 14 TRBV5-1 TGCGCCAGCAGCTTGCAGGGGGGAATCACTGAAGCTTTCTTT CASSLQGGITEAFF
once TRBJ1-1 NA 14 TRBV29-1 TGCAGCGTTGAAGCCCCCCCGAGAAACACTGAAGCTTTCTTT CSVEAPPRNTEAFF
once TRBJ1-2 NA 16 TRBV9 TGTGCCAGCAGCGGTGGAGGATGGCAGTCCTCGGGTGGCTACACCTTC CASSGGGWQSSGGYTF
NA TRBJ1-4 TRBD1 19 TRBV5-1 TGCGCCAGCAGCGGGGTTGGGACAGAAGCAAAAACGACTAATGAAAAACTGTTTTTT CASSGVGTEAKTTNEKLFF
NA TRBJ1-6 TRBD1 14 TRBV2 TGTGCCAGCGGAGAGGGACAGGGGAATTCACCCCTCCACTTT CASGEGQGNSPLHF
NA TRBJ1-4 TRBD1 16 TRBV18 TGTGCCAGCTCACCGGGACAGGCTGCAACTAATGAAAAACTGTTTTTT CASSPGQAATNEKLFF
NA TRBJ2-2 NA 14 TRBV7-9 TGTGCCAGCAGCCTAAGTGGGGGTTATCGGGAGCTGTTTTTT CASSLSGGYRELFF
NA TRBJ1-4 NA 15 TRBV28 TGTGCCAGCAGTTTATGGGGGACAACTAATGAAAAACTGTTTTTT CASSLWGTTNEKLFF
once TRBJ1-2 NA 11 TRBV6-1 TGTGCCAGCAGTGACCTCGGGCTCTACACCTTC CASSDLGLYTF
NA TRBJ1-5 TRBD1 14 TRBV6-5 TGTGCCAGCAGTACCGGGACAGGGACTCAGCCCCAGCATTTT CASSTGTGTQPQHF
NA TRBJ2-1 TRBD2 15 TRBV27 TGTGCCAGCAGCCCGGGACGGGGGGGGCGCAATGAGCAGTTCTTC CASSPGRGGRNEQFF
NA TRBJ2-2 TRBD1 16 TRBV19 TGTGCCAGTAGTATACCGGACAGGGGGAGAGGCGGGGAGCTGTTTTTT CASSIPDRGRGGELFF
NA TRBJ1-1 NA 12 TRBV12-3/TRBV12-4 TGTGCCAGCAGCGCCGGGGTACAGGAAGCTTTCTTT CASSAGVQEAFF